Detailed here is one TCR beta chain. Its antigen is not known. This entry is derived from a study of cytomegalovirus exposure and HLA in healthy donors. Study results and caveats: Later, an analysis found that TCR clusters from the first cohort tended to co-occur in the 120 or so validation repertoires. The study labeled 150 or so TCR beta chains cytomegalovirus-associated.

The donors were members of the validation cohort comprising over a hundred subjects, separate from the roughly 600-subject first cohort. Looked up from germline, CDR1 is SGHNT and CDR2 is YENEEA. This CDR3 has 13 amino acids. V lost 5 bases and J 5 bases, leaving 10 bases between the germline ends. The protocol was immunoSEQ multiplex PCR, while the TCRdb copy is restricted to in-frame clones and leaves out a portion. The profile shows 250,000 or so clones, roughly nine tenths of them singletons. The rearrangement links TRBV11-3 to TRBJ2-1; D unresolved. The clonotype was recovered from a man aged 18-30 years in good health and CMV-seropositive. Source material: PBMCs. The CDR3, as DNA: TGTGCCAGCAGCCCTTGGAACGACAATGAGCAGTTCTTC. Translating it yields CASSPWNDNEQFF.